Listed below are T cell receptor beta chains from one sample, sequenced in a study of T cells in narcolepsy. The protocol was immunoSEQ multiplex PCR, while the TCRdb copy is restricted to in-frame clones and leaves out a portion. The sample carries about 34,000 clones, 80% to 85% recorded once. The sequencing input was CD45RA- memory CD4+ T cells from PBMCs. These TCRs come from a human donor with narcolepsy. CDR3s include the opening cysteine and the closing phenylalanine or tryptophan. The order of the fields is CDR3 protein, CDR3 DNA, J gene, D gene, V gene, clone size. A D gene is named only where the DNA matches it firmly. Some rows have no size entry. The others give once, few or many, or a class for an expanded clone.

CDR3aa: CASSSSTQDVYGYTF; CDR3nt: TGCGCCAGCAGCTCGTCGACCCAAGACGTCTACGGCTACACCTTC; j_gene: TRBJ1-2; d_gene: .; v_gene: TRBV5-1; abundance: .
CDR3aa: CARSSRGQGALGYTF; CDR3nt: TGTGCCCGCAGCAGCCGGGGGCAGGGGGCGCTTGGCTACACCTTC; j_gene: TRBJ1-2; d_gene: TRBD1; v_gene: TRBV5-6; abundance: .
CDR3aa: CASSDGEYGTEAFF; CDR3nt: TGTGCCAGCAGTGATGGGGAGTATGGCACTGAAGCTTTCTTT; j_gene: TRBJ1-1; d_gene: .; v_gene: TRBV6-4; abundance: .
CDR3aa: CASGHAGGDNEQFF; CDR3nt: TGTGCCAGCGGTCACGCGGGGGGGGACAATGAGCAGTTCTTC; j_gene: TRBJ2-1; d_gene: TRBD2; v_gene: TRBV5-4; abundance: .
CDR3aa: CASSLRTGRGFTDTQYF; CDR3nt: TGTGCCAGCAGCTTAAGGACGGGGAGGGGGTTTACAGATACGCAGTATTTT; j_gene: TRBJ2-3; d_gene: .; v_gene: TRBV7-3; abundance: .
CDR3aa: CATRRGNSYQETQYF; CDR3nt: TGTGCCACGAGGCGGGGGAATTCGTACCAAGAGACCCAGTACTTC; j_gene: TRBJ2-5; d_gene: TRBD2; v_gene: TRBV7-9; abundance: .
CDR3aa: CASSYFRSQQYF; CDR3nt: TGTGCCAGCAGTTACTTTCGGAGTCAGCAGTACTTC; j_gene: TRBJ2-7; d_gene: .; v_gene: TRBV6-6; abundance: .
CDR3aa: CASSLALVNYGYTF; CDR3nt: TGTGCCAGCAGCTTAGCGTTAGTGAACTATGGCTACACCTTC; j_gene: TRBJ1-2; d_gene: .; v_gene: TRBV7-9; abundance: once
CDR3aa: CASSRLTTNEKLFF; CDR3nt: TGTGCCAGCAGCCGGCTTACAACTAATGAAAAACTGTTTTTT; j_gene: TRBJ1-4; d_gene: .; v_gene: TRBV7-2; abundance: .
CDR3aa: CSVENEGTDTQYF; CDR3nt: TGCAGCGTTGAGAATGAGGGTACAGATACGCAGTATTTT; j_gene: TRBJ2-3; d_gene: .; v_gene: TRBV29-1; abundance: .
CDR3aa: CASSLASGGRTDTQYF; CDR3nt: TGTGCCAGCAGCTTGGCGAGCGGGGGTCGCACAGATACGCAGTATTTT; j_gene: TRBJ2-3; d_gene: TRBD2; v_gene: TRBV5-5; abundance: .
CDR3aa: CASSGMGGQETQYF; CDR3nt: TGTGCCAGTAGTGGTATGGGTGGGCAAGAGACCCAGTACTTC; j_gene: TRBJ2-5; d_gene: .; v_gene: TRBV19; abundance: .
CDR3aa: CASRQGFNQPQHF; CDR3nt: TGTGCCAGCAGACAGGGTTTCAATCAGCCCCAGCATTTT; j_gene: TRBJ1-5; d_gene: .; v_gene: TRBV6-1; abundance: once
CDR3aa: CASSEGREGVSYEQYF; CDR3nt: TGTGCCAGCAGTGAAGGGCGGGAGGGGGTTTCCTACGAGCAGTACTTC; j_gene: TRBJ2-7; d_gene: TRBD2; v_gene: TRBV6-1; abundance: few
CDR3aa: CASSLTPVQAYEQYF; CDR3nt: TGTGCCAGCAGCTTAACGCCTGTCCAAGCCTACGAGCAGTACTTC; j_gene: TRBJ2-7; d_gene: .; v_gene: TRBV7-3; abundance: .
CDR3aa: CASSSGHTSYEQYF; CDR3nt: TGTGCCAGCAGCTCGGGACATACCTCCTACGAGCAGTACTTC; j_gene: TRBJ2-7; d_gene: .; v_gene: TRBV13; abundance: .
CDR3aa: CASSAGQGRHGYTF; CDR3nt: TGTGCCAGCAGCGCAGGACAGGGCAGGCATGGCTACACCTTC; j_gene: TRBJ1-2; d_gene: TRBD1; v_gene: TRBV9; abundance: .
CDR3aa: CASRKTGDQPQHF; CDR3nt: TGTGCCAGCAGAAAAACAGGGGATCAGCCCCAGCATTTT; j_gene: TRBJ1-5; d_gene: TRBD1; v_gene: TRBV28; abundance: .
CDR3aa: CASSPQEGQQETQYF; CDR3nt: TGTGCCAGCTCACCTCAAGAGGGACAGCAAGAGACCCAGTACTTC; j_gene: TRBJ2-5; d_gene: TRBD1; v_gene: TRBV18; abundance: .
CDR3aa: CAWSPGGTYEQYF; CDR3nt: TGTGCCTGGAGTCCAGGGGGCACCTACGAGCAGTACTTC; j_gene: TRBJ2-7; d_gene: TRBD1; v_gene: TRBV30; abundance: .
CDR3aa: CASRSAGNGTEQFF; CDR3nt: TGTGCCAGCAGATCCGCAGGGAACGGGACGGAGCAGTTCTTC; j_gene: TRBJ2-1; d_gene: .; v_gene: TRBV21-1; abundance: .
CDR3aa: CASGSGQNYGYTF; CDR3nt: TGTGCCAGCGGCTCCGGGCAGAACTATGGCTACACCTTC; j_gene: TRBJ1-2; d_gene: .; v_gene: TRBV5-4; abundance: .
CDR3aa: CASSLSWAESNQPQHF; CDR3nt: TGTGCCAGCAGCTTGTCTTGGGCAGAGAGCAATCAGCCCCAGCATTTT; j_gene: TRBJ1-5; d_gene: .; v_gene: TRBV5-6; abundance: once
CDR3aa: CASSPGQGASPLHF; CDR3nt: TGTGCCAGCAGCCCAGGACAGGGGGCGTCACCCCTCCACTTT; j_gene: TRBJ1-6; d_gene: TRBD1; v_gene: TRBV9; abundance: .
CDR3aa: CASSARALDSPLHF; CDR3nt: TGTGCCAGCAGCGCCCGCGCCCTGGATTCACCCCTCCACTTT; j_gene: TRBJ1-6; d_gene: .; v_gene: TRBV9; abundance: .
CDR3aa: CASSQDFQATATGYGYTF; CDR3nt: TGTGCCAGCAGCCAAGATTTCCAGGCGACAGCCACGGGGTATGGCTACACCTTC; j_gene: TRBJ1-2; d_gene: .; v_gene: TRBV14; abundance: .
CDR3aa: CASSEPVPPPPYEQYF; CDR3nt: TGTGCCAGCAGTGAACCCGTCCCGCCCCCACCCTACGAGCAGTACTTC; j_gene: TRBJ2-7; d_gene: .; v_gene: TRBV6-1; abundance: .
CDR3aa: CASSERIRGNQPQHF; CDR3nt: TGTGCCAGCAGTGAGCGGATTCGGGGCAATCAGCCCCAGCATTTT; j_gene: TRBJ1-5; d_gene: .; v_gene: TRBV2; abundance: few
CDR3aa: CASSFGGQRNTIYF; CDR3nt: TGTGCCAGCAGTTTTGGGGGGCAGCGAAACACCATATATTTT; j_gene: TRBJ1-3; d_gene: .; v_gene: TRBV28; abundance: .
CDR3aa: CASRQGTNSPLHF; CDR3nt: TGTGCCAGCAGGCAGGGAACTAATTCACCCCTCCACTTT; j_gene: TRBJ1-6; d_gene: .; v_gene: TRBV25-1; abundance: .
CDR3aa: CASSLAAGATQHF; CDR3nt: TGCGCCAGCAGCTTGGCTGCAGGCGCGACCCAGCATTTT; j_gene: TRBJ1-5; d_gene: .; v_gene: TRBV5-1; abundance: .
CDR3aa: CSVEVGGGADIQYF; CDR3nt: TGCAGCGTCGAAGTGGGGGGGGGAGCGGACATTCAGTACTTC; j_gene: TRBJ2-4; d_gene: TRBD2; v_gene: TRBV29-1; abundance: .
CDR3aa: CASSLGETGTGAHSGNTIYF; CDR3nt: TGTGCCAGCAGCTTAGGAGAGACCGGGACAGGGGCCCACTCTGGAAACACCATATATTTT; j_gene: TRBJ1-3; d_gene: TRBD1; v_gene: TRBV11-3; abundance: .
CDR3aa: CASSYSENTQETQYF; CDR3nt: TGTGCCAGCAGTTACTCGGAGAACACTCAAGAGACCCAGTACTTC; j_gene: TRBJ2-5; d_gene: .; v_gene: TRBV6-5; abundance: .
CDR3aa: CASGSDMGNTIYF; CDR3nt: TGTGCTAGTGGTTCAGACATGGGAAACACCATATATTTT; j_gene: TRBJ1-3; d_gene: .; v_gene: TRBV12-5; abundance: .
CDR3aa: CAWSRGKEKLFF; CDR3nt: TGTGCCTGGAGCAGGGGCAAGGAAAAACTGTTTTTT; j_gene: TRBJ1-4; d_gene: .; v_gene: TRBV30; abundance: .
CDR3aa: CASSFPESEKLFF; CDR3nt: TGTGCCAGCAGCTTTCCCGAGAGTGAAAAACTGTTTTTT; j_gene: TRBJ1-4; d_gene: .; v_gene: TRBV5-4; abundance: .
CDR3aa: CASSFLRRPTEAFF; CDR3nt: TGTGCCAGCAGCTTCTTGAGGCGCCCCACTGAAGCTTTCTTT; j_gene: TRBJ1-1; d_gene: .; v_gene: TRBV7-2; abundance: .
CDR3aa: CASSVRSSGSENEQFF; CDR3nt: TGTGCCAGCAGCGTAAGAAGTAGCGGGAGCGAAAATGAGCAGTTCTTC; j_gene: TRBJ2-1; d_gene: TRBD2; v_gene: TRBV9; abundance: .
CDR3aa: CASSGRGRRNTGELFF; CDR3nt: TGTGCCAGCTCAGGCAGGGGCAGGAGGAACACCGGGGAGCTGTTTTTT; j_gene: TRBJ2-2; d_gene: .; v_gene: TRBV18; abundance: .
CDR3aa: CASSIARAGELFF; CDR3nt: TGTGCCAGTAGTATAGCTAGGGCCGGGGAGCTGTTTTTT; j_gene: TRBJ2-2; d_gene: .; v_gene: TRBV19; abundance: .
CDR3aa: CASSPTSGFRTDTQYF; CDR3nt: TGTGCCAGCAGTCCTACTAGCGGCTTTCGGACAGATACGCAGTATTTT; j_gene: TRBJ2-3; d_gene: TRBD2; v_gene: TRBV28; abundance: .
CDR3aa: CASKTSRLGDTQYF; CDR3nt: TGCGCCAGCAAAACTTCACGGCTGGGGGATACGCAGTATTTT; j_gene: TRBJ2-3; d_gene: .; v_gene: TRBV5-1; abundance: .
CDR3aa: CASSLVRGGGDQPQHF; CDR3nt: TGTGCCAGCAGCTTAGTCCGAGGGGGAGGGGATCAGCCCCAGCATTTT; j_gene: TRBJ1-5; d_gene: .; v_gene: TRBV7-2; abundance: .
CDR3aa: CASSALSAGITGELFF; CDR3nt: TGTGCCAGCAGTGCCTTAAGCGCAGGAATCACCGGGGAGCTGTTTTTT; j_gene: TRBJ2-2; d_gene: .; v_gene: TRBV6-1; abundance: once
CDR3aa: CASSLQARESPLHF; CDR3nt: TGTGCCAGCAGCTTACAGGCCAGGGAGTCACCCCTCCACTTT; j_gene: TRBJ1-6; d_gene: .; v_gene: TRBV7-2; abundance: .
CDR3aa: CASSVAGGPYSYNEQFF; CDR3nt: TGTGCCAGCAGCGTAGCTGGTGGGCCCTACTCCTACAATGAGCAGTTCTTC; j_gene: TRBJ2-1; d_gene: .; v_gene: TRBV9; abundance: .
CDR3aa: CASSNYGAGGYTF; CDR3nt: TGTGCCAGCAGTAACTACGGGGCGGGTGGCTACACCTTC; j_gene: TRBJ1-2; d_gene: .; v_gene: TRBV6-6; abundance: .
CDR3aa: CAISANVGSQETQYF; CDR3nt: TGTGCCATCAGCGCAAATGTGGGCAGTCAAGAGACCCAGTACTTC; j_gene: TRBJ2-5; d_gene: .; v_gene: TRBV10-3; abundance: .
CDR3aa: CASSVDLLTTGVGYTF; CDR3nt: TGTGCCAGCAGCGTAGACCTGCTAACGACAGGGGTCGGCTACACCTTC; j_gene: TRBJ1-2; d_gene: TRBD1; v_gene: TRBV9; abundance: .
CDR3aa: CASRTGGGETQYF; CDR3nt: TGCGCCAGCCGGACAGGGGGTGGAGAGACCCAGTACTTC; j_gene: TRBJ2-5; d_gene: TRBD1; v_gene: TRBV10-2; abundance: .
CDR3aa: CASSPRTSGRNNEQFF; CDR3nt: TGTGCCAGCAGCCCCAGGACTAGCGGGAGGAACAATGAGCAGTTCTTC; j_gene: TRBJ2-1; d_gene: TRBD2; v_gene: TRBV7-2; abundance: .
CDR3aa: CASSLTGGQGHGYTF; CDR3nt: TGTGCCAGCAGCTTAACGGGGGGACAGGGACATGGCTACACCTTC; j_gene: TRBJ1-2; d_gene: TRBD1; v_gene: TRBV7-3; abundance: .